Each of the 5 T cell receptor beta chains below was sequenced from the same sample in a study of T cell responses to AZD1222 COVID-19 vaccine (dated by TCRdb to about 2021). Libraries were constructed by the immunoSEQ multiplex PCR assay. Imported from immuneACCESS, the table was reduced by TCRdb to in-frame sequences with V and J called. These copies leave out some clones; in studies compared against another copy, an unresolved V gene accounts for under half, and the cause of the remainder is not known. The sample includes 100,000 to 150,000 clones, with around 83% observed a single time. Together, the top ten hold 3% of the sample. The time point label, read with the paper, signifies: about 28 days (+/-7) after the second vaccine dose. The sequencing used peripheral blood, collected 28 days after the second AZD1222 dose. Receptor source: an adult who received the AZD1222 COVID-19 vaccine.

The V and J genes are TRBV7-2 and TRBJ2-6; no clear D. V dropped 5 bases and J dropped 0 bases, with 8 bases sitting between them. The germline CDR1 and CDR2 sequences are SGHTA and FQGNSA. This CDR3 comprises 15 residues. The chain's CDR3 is CASSPTGSGANVLTF. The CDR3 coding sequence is TGTGCCAGCAGCCCTACGGGCTCTGGGGCCAACGTCCTGACTTTC.

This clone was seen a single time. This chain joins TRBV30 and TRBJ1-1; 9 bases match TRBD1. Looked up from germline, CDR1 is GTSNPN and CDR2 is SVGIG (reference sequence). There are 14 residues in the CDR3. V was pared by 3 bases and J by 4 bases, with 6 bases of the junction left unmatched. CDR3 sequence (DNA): TGTGCCTGGAGGCCGGGACAGGGAATCACTGAAGCTTTCTTT. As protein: CAWRPGQGITEAFF.

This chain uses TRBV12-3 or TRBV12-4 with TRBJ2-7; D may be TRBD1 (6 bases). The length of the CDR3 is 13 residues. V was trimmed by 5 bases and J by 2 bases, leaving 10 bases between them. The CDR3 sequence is CASSLRTAYEQYF. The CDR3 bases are TGTGCCAGCAGTCTCCGGACAGCCTACGAGCAGTACTTC.

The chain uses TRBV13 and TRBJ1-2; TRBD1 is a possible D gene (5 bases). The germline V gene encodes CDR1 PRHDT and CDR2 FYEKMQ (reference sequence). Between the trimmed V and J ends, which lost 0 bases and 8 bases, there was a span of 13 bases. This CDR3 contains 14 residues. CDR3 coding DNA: TGTGCCAGCAGCTTAGGGGACATAGCCTTAGGCTACACCTTC. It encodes CASSLGDIALGYTF.

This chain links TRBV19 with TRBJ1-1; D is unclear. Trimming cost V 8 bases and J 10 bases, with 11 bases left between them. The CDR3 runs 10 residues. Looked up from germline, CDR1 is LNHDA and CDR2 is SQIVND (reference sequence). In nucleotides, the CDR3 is TGTGCCAGTCAAACCTCGAGAGCTTTCTTT. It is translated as CASQTSRAFF.